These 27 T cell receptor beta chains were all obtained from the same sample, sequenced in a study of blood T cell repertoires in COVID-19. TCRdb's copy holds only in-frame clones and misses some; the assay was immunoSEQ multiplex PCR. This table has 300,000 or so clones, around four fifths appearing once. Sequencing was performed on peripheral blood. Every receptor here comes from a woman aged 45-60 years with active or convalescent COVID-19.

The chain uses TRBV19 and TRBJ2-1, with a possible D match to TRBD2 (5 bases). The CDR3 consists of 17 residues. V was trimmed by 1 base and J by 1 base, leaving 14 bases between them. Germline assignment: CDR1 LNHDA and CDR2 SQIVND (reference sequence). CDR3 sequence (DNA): TGTGCCAGTAGTATAGGCCGGCGGACTGGGTCCTACAATGAGCAGTTCTTC. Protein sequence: CASSIGRRTGSYNEQFF.

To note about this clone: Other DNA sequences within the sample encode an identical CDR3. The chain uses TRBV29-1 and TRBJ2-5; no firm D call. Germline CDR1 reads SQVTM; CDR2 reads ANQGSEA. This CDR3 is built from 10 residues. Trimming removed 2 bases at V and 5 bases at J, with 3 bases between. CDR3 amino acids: CSVERETQYF. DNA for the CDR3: TGCAGCGTTGAACGGGAGACCCAGTACTTC.

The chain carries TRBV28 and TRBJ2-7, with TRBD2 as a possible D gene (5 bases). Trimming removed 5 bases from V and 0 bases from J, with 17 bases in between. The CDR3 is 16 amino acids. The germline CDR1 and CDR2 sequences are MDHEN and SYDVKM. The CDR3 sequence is CASSPTGEPSSYEQYF. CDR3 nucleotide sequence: TGTGCCAGCAGTCCGACCGGGGAGCCTAGCTCCTACGAGCAGTACTTC.

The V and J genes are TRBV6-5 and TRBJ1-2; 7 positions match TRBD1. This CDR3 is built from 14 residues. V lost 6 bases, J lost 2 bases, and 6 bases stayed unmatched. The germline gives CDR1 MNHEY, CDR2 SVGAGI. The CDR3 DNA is TGTGCCAGCAGACAGGGGACGGGAAACTATGGCTACACCTTC. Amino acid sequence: CASRQGTGNYGYTF.

This chain's CDR3 is CASSIDGPGLATDTQYF. CDR3 bases: TGTGCCAGTAGTATAGATGGACCGGGACTAGCTACAGATACGCAGTATTTT. This chain uses TRBV19 with TRBJ2-3; TRBD2 matches 9 bases. Germline values: CDR1 LNHDA, CDR2 SQIVND (reference sequence). Trimming removed 0 bases from V and 3 bases from J; junction bases left unmatched: 7. This CDR3 has 17 amino acids.

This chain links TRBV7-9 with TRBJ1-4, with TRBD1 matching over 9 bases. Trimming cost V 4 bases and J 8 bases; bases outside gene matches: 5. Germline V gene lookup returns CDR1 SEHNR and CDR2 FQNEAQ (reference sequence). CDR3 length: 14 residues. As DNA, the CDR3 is TGTGCCAGCAGCTCCGGGACAGGGAACGAAAAACTGTTTTTT. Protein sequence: CASSSGTGNEKLFF.

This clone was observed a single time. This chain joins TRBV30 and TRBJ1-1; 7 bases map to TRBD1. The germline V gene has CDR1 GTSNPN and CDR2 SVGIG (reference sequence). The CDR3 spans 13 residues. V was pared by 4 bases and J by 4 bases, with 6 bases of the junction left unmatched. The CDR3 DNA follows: TGTGCCTGGAATGTCGCAGGGGGCACTGAAGCTTTCTTT. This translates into CAWNVAGGTEAFF.

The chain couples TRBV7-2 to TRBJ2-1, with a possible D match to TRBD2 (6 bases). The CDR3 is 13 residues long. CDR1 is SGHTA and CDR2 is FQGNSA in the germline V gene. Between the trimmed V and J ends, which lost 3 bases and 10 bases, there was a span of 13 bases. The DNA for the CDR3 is TGTGCCAGCAGCTTGGGACTGCCGGGCGAGCAGTTCTTC. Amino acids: CASSLGLPGEQFF.

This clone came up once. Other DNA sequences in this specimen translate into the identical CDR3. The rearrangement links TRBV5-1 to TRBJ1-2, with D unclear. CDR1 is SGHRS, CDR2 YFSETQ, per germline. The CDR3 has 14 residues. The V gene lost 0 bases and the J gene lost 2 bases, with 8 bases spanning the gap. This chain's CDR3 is CASSLDPGNYGYTF. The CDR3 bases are TGCGCCAGCAGCTTGGACCCGGGGAACTATGGCTACACCTTC. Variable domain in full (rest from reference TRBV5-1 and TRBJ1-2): KAGVTQTPRYLIKTRGQQVTLSCSPISGHRSVSWYQQTPGQGLQFLFEYFSETQRNKGNFPGRFSGRQFSNSRSEMNVSTLELGDSALYLCASSLDPGNYGYTFGSGTRLTVV.

The CDR3 DNA follows: TGTGCCAGCAGTTCAATACAGGGAACCAATGAGCAGTTCTTC. Protein: CASSSIQGTNEQFF. The gene calls are TRBV28 and TRBJ2-1; D is possibly TRBD1 (6 bases). The ends were cut back, 4 bases at V and 6 bases at J, with 13 bases in the middle. This CDR3 has 14 residues. Germline-derived CDR1 and CDR2 are MDHEN and SYDVKM. The entire variable domain, with the rest obtained from reference TRBV28 and TRBJ2-1, is as follows: DVKVTQSSRYLVKRTGEKVFLECVQDMDHENMFWYRQDPGLGLRLIYFSYDVKMKEKGDIPEGYSVSREKKERFSLILESASTNQTSMYLCASSSIQGTNEQFFGPGTRLTVL.

CDR3 loop: CASSPYRDSGNTIYF. For the CDR3, the DNA is TGTGCCAGCTCACCATACCGGGACAGTGGAAACACCATATATTTT. The genes are TRBV18 and TRBJ1-3, with 7 nucleotides matching TRBD1. J was trimmed by 3 bases and V by 2 bases; bases with no gene match: 4. The CDR3 length is 15 residues. Germline V gene lookup returns CDR1 KGHSH and CDR2 LQKENI.

The CDR3 DNA reads TGTGCCATCAGCCTCAGGGAGGGCACAGATACGCAGTATTTT. Translation gives CAISLREGTDTQYF. The chain joins TRBV10-3 to TRBJ2-3; D perhaps matches TRBD2 (6 bases). This CDR3 has 14 amino acids. Germline CDR1 ENHRY, CDR2 SYGVKD. Between the trimmed V and J ends, which lost 6 bases and 1 base, there was a span of 11 bases.

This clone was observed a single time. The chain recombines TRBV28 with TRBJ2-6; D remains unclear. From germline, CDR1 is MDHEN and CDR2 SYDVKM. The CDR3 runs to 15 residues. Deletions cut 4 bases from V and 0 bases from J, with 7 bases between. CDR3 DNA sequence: TGTGCCAGCAGTTCCCTCTCCTCTGGGGCCAACGTCCTGACTTTC. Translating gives CASSSLSSGANVLTF.

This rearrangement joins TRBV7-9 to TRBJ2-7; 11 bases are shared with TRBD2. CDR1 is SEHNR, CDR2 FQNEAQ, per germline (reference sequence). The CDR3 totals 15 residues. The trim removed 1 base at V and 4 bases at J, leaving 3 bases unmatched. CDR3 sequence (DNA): TGTGCCAGCAGCTTAGGACTAGCGGGACCATACGAGCAGTACTTC. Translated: CASSLGLAGPYEQYF.

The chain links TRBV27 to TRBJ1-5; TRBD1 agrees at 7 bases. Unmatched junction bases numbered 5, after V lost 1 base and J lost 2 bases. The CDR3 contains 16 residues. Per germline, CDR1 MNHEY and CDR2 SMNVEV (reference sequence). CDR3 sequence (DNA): TGTGCCAGCAGTTTATACAGGGGTCCGGGCAATCAGCCCCAGCATTTT. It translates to CASSLYRGPGNQPQHF.

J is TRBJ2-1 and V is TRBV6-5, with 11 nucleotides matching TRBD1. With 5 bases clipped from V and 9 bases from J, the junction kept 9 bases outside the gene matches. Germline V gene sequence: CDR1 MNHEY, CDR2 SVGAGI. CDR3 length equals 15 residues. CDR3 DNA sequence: TGTGCCAGCAGTAACCCGGGACAGGGGGGCCGTGAGCAGTTCTTC. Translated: CASSNPGQGGREQFF.

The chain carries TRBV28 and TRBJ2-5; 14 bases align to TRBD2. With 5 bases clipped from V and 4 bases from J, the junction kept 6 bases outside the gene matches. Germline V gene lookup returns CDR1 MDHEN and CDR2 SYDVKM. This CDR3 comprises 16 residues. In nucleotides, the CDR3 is TGTGCCAGCAGTCCCCAAGGACTAGCGGGAGGAGAGACCCAGTACTTC. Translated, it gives CASSPQGLAGGETQYF.

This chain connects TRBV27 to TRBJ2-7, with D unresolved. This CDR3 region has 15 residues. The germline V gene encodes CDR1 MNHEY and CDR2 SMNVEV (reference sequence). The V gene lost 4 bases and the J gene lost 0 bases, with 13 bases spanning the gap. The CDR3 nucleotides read TGTGCCAGCAGTTACGTTGGAAGGAGCTCCTACGAGCAGTACTTC. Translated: CASSYVGRSSYEQYF.

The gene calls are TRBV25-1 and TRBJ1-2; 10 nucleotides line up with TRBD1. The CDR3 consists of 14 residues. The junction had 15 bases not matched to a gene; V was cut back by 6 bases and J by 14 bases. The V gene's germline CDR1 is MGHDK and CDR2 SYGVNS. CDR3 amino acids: CASSPGGQGMQETF. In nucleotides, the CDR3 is TGTGCCAGCAGCCCCGGGGGACAGGGGATGCAGGAAACCTTC.

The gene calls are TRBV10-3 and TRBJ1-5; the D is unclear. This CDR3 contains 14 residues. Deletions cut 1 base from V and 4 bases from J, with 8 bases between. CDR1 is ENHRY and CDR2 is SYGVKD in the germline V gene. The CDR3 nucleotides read TGTGCCATCAGTGAGTTGGCGGGGAATCAGCCCCAGCATTTT. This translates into CAISELAGNQPQHF.

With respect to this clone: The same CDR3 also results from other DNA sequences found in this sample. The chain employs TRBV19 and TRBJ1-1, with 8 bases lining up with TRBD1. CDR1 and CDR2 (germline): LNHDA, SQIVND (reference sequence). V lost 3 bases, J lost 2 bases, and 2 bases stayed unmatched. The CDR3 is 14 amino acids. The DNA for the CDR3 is TGTGCCAGTAGTATTGGGACAGGTAACACTGAAGCTTTCTTT. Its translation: CASSIGTGNTEAFF.

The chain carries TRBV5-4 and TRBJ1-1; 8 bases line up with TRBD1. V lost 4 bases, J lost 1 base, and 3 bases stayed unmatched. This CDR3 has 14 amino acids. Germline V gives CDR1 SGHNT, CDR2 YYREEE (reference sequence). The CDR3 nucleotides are TGTGCCAGCAGCCGGGGACAGGAGAACACTGAAGCTTTCTTT. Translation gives CASSRGQENTEAFF.

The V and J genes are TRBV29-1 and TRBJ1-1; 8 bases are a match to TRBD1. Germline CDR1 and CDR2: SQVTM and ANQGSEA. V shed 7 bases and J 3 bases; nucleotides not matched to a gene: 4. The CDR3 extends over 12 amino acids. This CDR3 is CSGQTGDTEAFF. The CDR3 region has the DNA TGCAGCGGGCAGACAGGGGACACTGAAGCTTTCTTT.

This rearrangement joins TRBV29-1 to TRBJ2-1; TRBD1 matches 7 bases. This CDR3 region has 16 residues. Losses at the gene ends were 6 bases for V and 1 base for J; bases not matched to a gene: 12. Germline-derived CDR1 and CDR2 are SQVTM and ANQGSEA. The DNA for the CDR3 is TGCAGCGTGCAACCGCACAGGGGACCATCCTACAATGAGCAGTTCTTC. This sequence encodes CSVQPHRGPSYNEQFF.

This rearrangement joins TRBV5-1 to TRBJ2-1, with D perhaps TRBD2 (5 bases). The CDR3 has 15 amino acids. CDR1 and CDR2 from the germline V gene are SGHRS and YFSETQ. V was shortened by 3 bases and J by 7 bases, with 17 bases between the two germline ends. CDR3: CASSSHTGSLNEQFF. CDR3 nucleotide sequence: TGCGCCAGCAGCTCGCATACGGGGTCGCTGAATGAGCAGTTCTTC.

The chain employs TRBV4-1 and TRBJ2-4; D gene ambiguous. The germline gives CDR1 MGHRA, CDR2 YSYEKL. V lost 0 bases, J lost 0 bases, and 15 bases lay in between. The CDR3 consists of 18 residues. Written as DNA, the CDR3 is TGCGCCAGCAGCCAAGAGCCTTCCGCAGGCAGAGCCAAAAACATTCAGTACTTC. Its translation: CASSQEPSAGRAKNIQYF.

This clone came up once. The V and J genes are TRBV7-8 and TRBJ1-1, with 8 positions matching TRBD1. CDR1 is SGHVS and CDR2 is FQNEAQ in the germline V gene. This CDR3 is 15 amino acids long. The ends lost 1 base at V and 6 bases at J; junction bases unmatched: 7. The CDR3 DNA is TGTGCCAGCAGCTTAGAGAGACAGGGGATCTCTGAAGCTTTCTTT. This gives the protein CASSLERQGISEAFF.